The 4 T cell receptor beta chains below were found in one sample sequenced in a study of CD8 T cells in ankylosing spondylitis. TCRdb re-analysed the 5' RACE reads in MiXCR, keeping a single row per CDR3 protein. The sample consists of some 130,000 distinct CDR3 sequences, about 7.3% of them appearing once. Sequencing was done on a sample of blood, either unsorted or a sorted T cell fraction (not recorded which). The origin of the receptors is a female donor with ankylosing spondylitis or in good health (not recorded which).

Ten or more counts support this clonotype. The gene calls are TRBV5-1 and TRBJ2-7; D is perhaps TRBD2 (6 bases). Germline-derived CDR1 and CDR2 are SGHRS and YFSETQ. V shed 8 bases and J shed 3 bases, with 12 bases lying between them. The CDR3 length is 12 residues. This CDR3 is CAREGSDYEQYF. The CDR3 nucleotides are TGCGCCAGGGAGGGGTCCGACTACGAGCAGTACTTC.

V gene TRBV6-1 combines with J gene TRBJ1-1, with D hard to call. Germline V gene lookup returns CDR1 MNHNS and CDR2 SASEGT. Between the trimmed V and J ends, which lost 2 bases and 2 bases, there was a span of 12 bases. The CDR3 is 15 amino acids. CDR3 region: CASSELRNPNTEAFF. Here the CDR3 DNA reads TGTGCCAGCAGTGAATTGAGGAATCCCAACACTGAAGCTTTCTTT.

This clonotype was detected ten times or more. J is TRBJ1-1 and V is TRBV6-5, with D possibly TRBD1 on 6 matching bases. The germline V gene encodes CDR1 MNHEY and CDR2 SVGAGI. V gave up 2 bases and J gave up 0 bases, with 7 bases separating them. CDR3 length equals 14 residues. The CDR3 is CASSYGQLNTEAFF. The CDR3 nucleotides are TGTGCCAGCAGTTACGGACAGCTGAACACTGAAGCTTTCTTT.

This clonotype was seen ten or more times. This chain uses TRBV2 with TRBJ2-3, with D maybe TRBD1 (5 bases). Trimming took 4 bases from V and 6 from J, leaving 11 bases between them. The length of the CDR3 is 13 residues. The V gene's germline CDR1 is SNHLY and CDR2 FYNNEI. CDR3 nucleotide sequence: TGTGCCAGCAGTGGGGGCGGCTGGGATACGCAGTATTTT. Translating it yields CASSGGGWDTQYF.